What follows are 5 T cell receptor beta chains derived from one specimen sequenced in a study of blood T cells in healthy people across ages. The use of a sample-barcoded 5' primer and a J-beta primer mix characterized a second PCR of roughly 6 to 11 cycles. TCRdb redid the calling of the 5' RACE reads with MiXCR, one entry per CDR3 protein. This table has more than 900,000 distinct CDR3 sequences, roughly 28% appearing once. The same data also went into a second study, on T cells of mothers and their children.

Sequencing was done on a sample of blood. The source of these receptors is a woman aged 40 to 55 in good health.

The chain is built from TRBV29-1 and TRBJ2-3, with TRBD2 identical over 13 bases. The CDR3 extends over 15 amino acids. The ends lost 4 bases at V and 9 bases at J; junction bases unmatched: 10. Germline loops: CDR1 SQVTM, CDR2 ANQGSEA. The CDR3 nucleotides read TGCAGCGTTGTGGGGACTAGCGGGGACCCGCGCACGCAGTATTTT. Its translation: CSVVGTSGDPRTQYF.

This clonotype has just one count. A much larger clone lies one base from this, so it may be a read error. The gene calls are TRBV12-3 or TRBV12-4 and TRBJ2-6, with D perhaps TRBD2 (6 bases). This CDR3 comprises 14 residues. CDR3: CASGGYSGANVPTF. CDR3 in DNA: TGTGCCAGCGGGGGGTACTCTGGGGCCAACGTCCCGACTTTC.

Ten or more counts support this clonotype. V is TRBV4-1 and J is TRBJ2-7; D call uncertain. Germline loops: CDR1 MGHRA, CDR2 YSYEKL. The ends were cut back, 0 bases at V and 0 bases at J, with 12 bases in the middle. The CDR3 loop spans 16 amino acids. CDR3 residues: CASSQEPTSSSYEQYF. Written as DNA, the CDR3 is TGCGCCAGCAGCCAAGAACCTACCTCCAGCTCCTACGAGCAGTACTTC.

This clonotype has just one count. One end of the junction does not line up with germline, which may come from a read error. The chain carries TRBV30 and TRBJ1-1, with D unresolved. Germline lookup yields CDR1 GTSNPN and CDR2 SVGIG (reference sequence). The CDR3 spans 13 residues. This CDR3 reads CALSFRLNTEAFF. CDR3 sequence (DNA): TGTGCCTTGAGTTTTCGTCTGAACACTGAAGCTTTCTTT.

The table lists this clonotype with many counts. The chain combines TRBV5-1 with TRBJ2-4; D is perhaps TRBD1 or TRBD2 (6 bases each). Trimming took off 4 bases at V and 7 bases at J, with 15 bases between the two ends. The CDR3 has 14 amino acids. In germline, CDR1 is SGHRS, CDR2 YFSETQ. CDR3 sequence reads: CASSPRGGTNIQYF. The CDR3 nucleotides are TGCGCCAGCAGCCCACGAGGGGGGACTAACATTCAGTACTTC.